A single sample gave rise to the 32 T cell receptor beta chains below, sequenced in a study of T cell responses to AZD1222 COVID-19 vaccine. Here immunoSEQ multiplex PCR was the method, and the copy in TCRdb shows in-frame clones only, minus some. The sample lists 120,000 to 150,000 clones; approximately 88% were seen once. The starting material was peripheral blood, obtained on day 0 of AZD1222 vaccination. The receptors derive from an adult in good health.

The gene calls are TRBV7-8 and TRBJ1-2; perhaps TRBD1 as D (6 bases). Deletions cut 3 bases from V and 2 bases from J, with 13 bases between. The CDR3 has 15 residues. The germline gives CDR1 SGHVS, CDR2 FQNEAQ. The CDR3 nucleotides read TGTGCCAGCAGCTTGGTGGGGGACACCAACTATGGCTACACCTTC. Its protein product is CASSLVGDTNYGYTF. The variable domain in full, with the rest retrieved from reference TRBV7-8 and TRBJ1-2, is GAGVSQSPRYKVAKRGQDVALRCDPISGHVSLFWYQQALGQGPEFLTYFQNEAQLDKSGLPSDRFFAERPEGSVSTLKIQRTQQEDSAVYLCASSLVGDTNYGYTFGSGTRLTVV.

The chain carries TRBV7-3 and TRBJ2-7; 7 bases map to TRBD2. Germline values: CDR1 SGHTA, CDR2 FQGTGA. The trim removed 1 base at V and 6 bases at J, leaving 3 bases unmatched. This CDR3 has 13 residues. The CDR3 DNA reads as TGTGCCAGCAGCTTAAAGGGAGGGGTCGAGCAGTACTTC. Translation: CASSLKGGVEQYF. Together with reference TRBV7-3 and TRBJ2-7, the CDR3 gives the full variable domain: GAGVSQTPSNKVTEKGKYVELRCDPISGHTALYWYRQSLGQGPEFLIYFQGTGAADDSGLPNDRFFAVRPEGSVSTLKIQRTERGDSAVYLCASSLKGGVEQYFGPGTRLTVT.

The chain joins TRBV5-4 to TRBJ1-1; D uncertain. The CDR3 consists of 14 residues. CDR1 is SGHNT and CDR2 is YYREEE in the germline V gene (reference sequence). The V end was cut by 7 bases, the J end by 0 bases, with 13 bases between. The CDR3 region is CASFYQNLNTEAFF. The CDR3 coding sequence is TGTGCCAGCTTCTACCAGAATCTGAACACTGAAGCTTTCTTT.

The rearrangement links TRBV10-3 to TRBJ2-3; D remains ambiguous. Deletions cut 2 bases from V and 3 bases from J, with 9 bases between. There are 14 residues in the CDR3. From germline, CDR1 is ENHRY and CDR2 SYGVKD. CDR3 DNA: TGTGCCATCAGTGAGAGGAAACTAACAGATACGCAGTATTTT. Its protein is CAISERKLTDTQYF.

The DNA of the CDR3 is TGTGCCAGCAGCTTTCGGGACATCCTCACCTACGAGCAGTACTTC. Protein: CASSFRDILTYEQYF. V gene TRBV5-4 combines with J gene TRBJ2-7, with a weak D call TRBD1 (6 bases). The ends were cut back, 2 bases at V and 2 bases at J, with 14 bases in the middle. Germline loops: CDR1 SGHNT, CDR2 YYREEE (reference sequence). The CDR3 loop spans 15 amino acids.

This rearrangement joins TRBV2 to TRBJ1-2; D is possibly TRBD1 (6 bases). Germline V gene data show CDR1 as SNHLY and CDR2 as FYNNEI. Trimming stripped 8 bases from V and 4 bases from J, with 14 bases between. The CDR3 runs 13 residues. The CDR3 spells CASYGGPIYGYTF. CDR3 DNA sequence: TGTGCCAGCTATGGGGGGCCCATCTATGGCTACACCTTC.

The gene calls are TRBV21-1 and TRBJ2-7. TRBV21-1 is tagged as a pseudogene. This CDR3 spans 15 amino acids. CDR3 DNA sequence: TGTGCCAGCAGTAAAGGCCCCAAAGTCTCCTACGAGCAGTACTTC. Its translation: CASSKGPKVSYEQYF.

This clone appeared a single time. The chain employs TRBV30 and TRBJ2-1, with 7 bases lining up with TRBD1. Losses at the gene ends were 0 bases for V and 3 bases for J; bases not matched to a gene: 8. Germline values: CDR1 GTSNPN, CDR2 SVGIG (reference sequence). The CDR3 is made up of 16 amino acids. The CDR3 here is CAWSVGGGHSYNEQFF. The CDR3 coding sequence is TGTGCCTGGAGTGTAGGGGGCGGACACAGCTACAATGAGCAGTTCTTC.

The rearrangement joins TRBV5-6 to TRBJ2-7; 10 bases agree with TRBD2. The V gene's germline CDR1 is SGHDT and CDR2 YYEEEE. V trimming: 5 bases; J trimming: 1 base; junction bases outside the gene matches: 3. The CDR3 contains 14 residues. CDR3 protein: CASRVLAGSYEQYF. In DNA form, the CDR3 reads TGTGCCAGCAGAGTACTAGCGGGGTCCTACGAGCAGTACTTC.

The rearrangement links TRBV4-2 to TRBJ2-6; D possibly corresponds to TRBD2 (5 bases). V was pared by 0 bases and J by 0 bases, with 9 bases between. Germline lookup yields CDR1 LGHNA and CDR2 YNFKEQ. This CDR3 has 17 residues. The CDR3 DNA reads TGTGCCAGCAGCCAAGATGATGGGAGCTCTGGGGCCAACGTCCTGACTTTC. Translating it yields CASSQDDGSSGANVLTF.

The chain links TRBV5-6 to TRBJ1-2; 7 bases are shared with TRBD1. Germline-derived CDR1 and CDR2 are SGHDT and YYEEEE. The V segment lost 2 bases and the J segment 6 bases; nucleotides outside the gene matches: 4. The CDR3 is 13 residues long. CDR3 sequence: CASSFGTVDGYTF. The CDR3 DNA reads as TGTGCCAGCAGCTTTGGGACAGTTGATGGCTACACCTTC.

The CDR3 coding sequence is TGTGCCAGCAGAAACCAGGGGACGGGGCACTATGGCTACACCTTC. Translating gives CASRNQGTGHYGYTF. The J gene is TRBJ1-2, the V gene TRBV5-4, with D tentatively TRBD1 (6 bases). V gave up 5 bases and J gave up 3 bases, with 17 bases separating them. Germline V gives CDR1 SGHNT, CDR2 YYREEE (reference sequence). The CDR3 runs 15 residues.

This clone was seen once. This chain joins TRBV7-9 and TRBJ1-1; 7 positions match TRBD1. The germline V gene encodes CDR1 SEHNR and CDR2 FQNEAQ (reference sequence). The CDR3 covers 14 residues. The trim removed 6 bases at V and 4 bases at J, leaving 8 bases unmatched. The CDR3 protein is CASSWDSQGTEAFF. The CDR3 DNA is TGTGCCAGCAGTTGGGACAGTCAGGGCACTGAAGCTTTCTTT.

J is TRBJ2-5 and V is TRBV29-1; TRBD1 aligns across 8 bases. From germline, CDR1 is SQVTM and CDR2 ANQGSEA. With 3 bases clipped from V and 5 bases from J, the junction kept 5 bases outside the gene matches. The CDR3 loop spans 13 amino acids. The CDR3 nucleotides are TGCAGCGTTGACAACAGGGGGATGGAGACCCAGTACTTC. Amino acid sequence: CSVDNRGMETQYF.

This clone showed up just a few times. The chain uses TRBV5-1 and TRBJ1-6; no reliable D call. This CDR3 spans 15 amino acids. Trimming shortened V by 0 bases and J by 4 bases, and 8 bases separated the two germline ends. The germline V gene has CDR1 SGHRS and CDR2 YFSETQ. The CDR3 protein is CASSLEGLYNSPLHF. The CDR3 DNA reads TGCGCCAGCAGCTTGGAAGGGCTTTATAATTCACCCCTCCACTTT.

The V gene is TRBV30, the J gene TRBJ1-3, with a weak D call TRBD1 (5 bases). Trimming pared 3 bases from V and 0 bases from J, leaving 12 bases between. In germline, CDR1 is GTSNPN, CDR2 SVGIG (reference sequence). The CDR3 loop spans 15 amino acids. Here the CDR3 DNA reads TGTGCCTGGAGCTCACAGGCGAGCTCTGGAAACACCATATATTTT. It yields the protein CAWSSQASSGNTIYF.

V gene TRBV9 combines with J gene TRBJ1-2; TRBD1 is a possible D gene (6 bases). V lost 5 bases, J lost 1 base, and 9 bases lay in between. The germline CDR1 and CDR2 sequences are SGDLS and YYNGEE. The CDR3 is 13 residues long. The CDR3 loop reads CASRNRVNYGYTF. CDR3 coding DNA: TGTGCCAGCAGAAACAGGGTTAACTATGGCTACACCTTC.

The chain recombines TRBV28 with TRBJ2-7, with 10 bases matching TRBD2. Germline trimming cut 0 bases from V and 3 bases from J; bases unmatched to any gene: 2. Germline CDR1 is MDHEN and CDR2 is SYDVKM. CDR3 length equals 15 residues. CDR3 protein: CASSLWRTSGYEQYF. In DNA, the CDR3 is TGTGCCAGCAGTTTATGGCGGACTAGCGGCTACGAGCAGTACTTC.

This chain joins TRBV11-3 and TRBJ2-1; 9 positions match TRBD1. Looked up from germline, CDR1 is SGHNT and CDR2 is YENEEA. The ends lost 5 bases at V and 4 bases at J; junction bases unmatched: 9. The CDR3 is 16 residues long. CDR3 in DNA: TGTGCCAGCAGCGTTAGTGGGACAGGGCCATACAATGAGCAGTTCTTC. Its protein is CASSVSGTGPYNEQFF.

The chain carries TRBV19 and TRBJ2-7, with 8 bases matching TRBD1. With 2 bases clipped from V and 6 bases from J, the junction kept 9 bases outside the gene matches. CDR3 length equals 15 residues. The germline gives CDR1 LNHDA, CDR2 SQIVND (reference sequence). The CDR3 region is CASSITSGQVAEQYF. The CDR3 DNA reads TGTGCCAGTAGTATAACCTCGGGACAGGTCGCCGAGCAGTACTTC.

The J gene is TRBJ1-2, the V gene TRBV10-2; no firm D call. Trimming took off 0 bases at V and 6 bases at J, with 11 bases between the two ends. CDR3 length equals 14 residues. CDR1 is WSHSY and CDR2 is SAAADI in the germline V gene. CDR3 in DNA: TGCGCCAGCAGTGAGTCGTTCAGGTTCAATGGCTACACCTTC. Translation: CASSESFRFNGYTF.

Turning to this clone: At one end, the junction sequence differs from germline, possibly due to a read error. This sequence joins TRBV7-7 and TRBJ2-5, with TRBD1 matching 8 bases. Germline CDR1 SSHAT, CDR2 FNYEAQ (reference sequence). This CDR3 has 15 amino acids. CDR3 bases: TGTGCTAGCAGCTTAGGTCAGGGGGCAAAGGAGACCCAGTACTTC. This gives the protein CASSLGQGAKETQYF.

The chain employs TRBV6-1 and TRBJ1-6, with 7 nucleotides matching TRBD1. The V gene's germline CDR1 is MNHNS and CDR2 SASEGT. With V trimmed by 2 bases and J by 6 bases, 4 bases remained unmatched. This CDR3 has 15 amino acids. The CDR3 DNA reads TGTGCCAGCAGTGAACAGAAGGGGGCTAATTCACCCCTCCACTTT. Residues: CASSEQKGANSPLHF.

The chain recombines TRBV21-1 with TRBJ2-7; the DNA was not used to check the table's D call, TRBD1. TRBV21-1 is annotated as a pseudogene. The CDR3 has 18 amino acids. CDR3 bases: TGTGCCAGCAGCCGCCAGGGAGCAGTAGGGACATCCTCGGAGGAGCAGTACTTC. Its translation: CASSRQGAVGTSSEEQYF.

In DNA form, the CDR3 reads TGTGCCAGCGGCCTAGGGACGCAGTATTTT. It encodes CASGLGTQYF. The rearrangement links TRBV12-3 or TRBV12-4 to TRBJ2-3; no definite D call. The CDR3 runs 10 residues. V was trimmed by 8 bases and J by 9 bases, leaving 9 bases between them.

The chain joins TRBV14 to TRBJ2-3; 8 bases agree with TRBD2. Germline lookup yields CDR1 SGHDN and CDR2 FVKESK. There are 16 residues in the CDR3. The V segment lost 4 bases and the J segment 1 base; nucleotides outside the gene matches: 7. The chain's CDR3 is CASSRLDGRGTDTQYF. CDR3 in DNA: TGTGCCAGCAGCCGGTTAGACGGGAGGGGCACAGATACGCAGTATTTT.

CDR3 coding DNA: TGTGCCAGTAGTGTTGATCAGGGGTACCAGCCCCAGCATTTT. This sequence encodes CASSVDQGYQPQHF. This chain uses TRBV19 with TRBJ1-5; a possible D gene is TRBD1 (6 bases). Germline CDR1 LNHDA, CDR2 SQIVND (reference sequence). The CDR3 is 14 amino acids. Trimming pared 5 bases from V and 7 bases from J, leaving 15 bases between. The variable domain in full, completed from reference TRBV19 and TRBJ1-5, reads DGGITQSPKYLFRKEGQNVTLSCEQNLNHDAMYWYRQDPGQGLRLIYYSQIVNDFQKGDIAEGYSVSREKKESFPLTVTSAQKNPTAFYLCASSVDQGYQPQHFGDGTRLSIL.

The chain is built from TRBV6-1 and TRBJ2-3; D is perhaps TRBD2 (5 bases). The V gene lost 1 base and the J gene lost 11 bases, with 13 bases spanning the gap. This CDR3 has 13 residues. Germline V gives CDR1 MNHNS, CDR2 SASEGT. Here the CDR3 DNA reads TGTGCCAGCAGTGAAGTACTTAGGACTCGGCAGTATTTT. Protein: CASSEVLRTRQYF.

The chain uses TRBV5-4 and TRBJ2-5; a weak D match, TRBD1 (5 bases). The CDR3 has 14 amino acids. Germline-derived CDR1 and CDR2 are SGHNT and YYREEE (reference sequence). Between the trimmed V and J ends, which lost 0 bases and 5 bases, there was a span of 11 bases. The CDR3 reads CASSLEGPRETQYF. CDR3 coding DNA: TGTGCCAGCAGCTTGGAGGGGCCGAGGGAGACCCAGTACTTC.

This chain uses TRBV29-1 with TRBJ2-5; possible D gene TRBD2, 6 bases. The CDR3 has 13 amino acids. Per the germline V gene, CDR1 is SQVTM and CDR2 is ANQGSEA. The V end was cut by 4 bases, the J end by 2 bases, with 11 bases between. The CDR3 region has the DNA TGCAGCGTTGCCGGGAGTGTGCAAGAGACCCAGTACTTC. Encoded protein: CSVAGSVQETQYF.

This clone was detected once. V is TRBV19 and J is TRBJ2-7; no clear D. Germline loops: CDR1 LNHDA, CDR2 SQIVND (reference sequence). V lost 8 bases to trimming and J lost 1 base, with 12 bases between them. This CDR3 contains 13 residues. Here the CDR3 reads CASSKVGSYEQYF. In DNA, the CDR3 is TGTGCCAGTTCGAAGGTAGGATCCTACGAGCAGTACTTC.

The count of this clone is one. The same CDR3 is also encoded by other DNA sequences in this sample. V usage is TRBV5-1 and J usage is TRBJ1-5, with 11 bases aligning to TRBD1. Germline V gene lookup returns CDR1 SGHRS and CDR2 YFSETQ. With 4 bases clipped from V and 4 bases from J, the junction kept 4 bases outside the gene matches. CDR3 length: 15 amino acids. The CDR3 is CASSPGDRGNQPQHF. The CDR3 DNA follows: TGCGCCAGCAGCCCCGGGGACAGGGGGAATCAGCCCCAGCATTTT.